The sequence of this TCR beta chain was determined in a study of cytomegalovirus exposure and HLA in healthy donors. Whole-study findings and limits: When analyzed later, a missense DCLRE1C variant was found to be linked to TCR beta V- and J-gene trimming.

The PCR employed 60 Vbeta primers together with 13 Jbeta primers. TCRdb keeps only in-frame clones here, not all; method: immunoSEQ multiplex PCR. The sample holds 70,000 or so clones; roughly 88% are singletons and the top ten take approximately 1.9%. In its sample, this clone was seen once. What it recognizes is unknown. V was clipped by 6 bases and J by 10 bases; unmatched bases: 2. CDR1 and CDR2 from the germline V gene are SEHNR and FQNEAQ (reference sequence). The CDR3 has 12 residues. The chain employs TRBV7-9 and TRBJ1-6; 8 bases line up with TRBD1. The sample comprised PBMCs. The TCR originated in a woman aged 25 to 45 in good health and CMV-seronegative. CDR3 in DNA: TGTGCCAGCAGTTGGGACAGGTCACCCCTCCACTTT. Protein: CASSWDRSPLHF.